Below, 26 T cell receptor beta chains from the same sample are listed, as sequenced in a study of T cell repertoires in cytomegalovirus infection. TCRdb called the reads again in MiXCR, with one record for every CDR3 protein. The profile covers fewer than 85,000 distinct CDR3 sequences, with over 3.5% appearing a single time and about 20% taken by the ten largest. Input material: PBMCs. The receptors were sampled from a human donor in good health (CMV status not recorded). Some clones in this sample may be carry-over from other donors' samples.

Many counts were recorded for this clonotype. The chain combines TRBV20-1 with TRBJ2-7, with 7 bases identical to TRBD1. The V gene end was trimmed by 1 base and the J gene end by 4 bases; junction bases not matched to a gene: 10. In germline, CDR1 is DFQATT, CDR2 SNEGSKA (reference sequence). The CDR3 extends over 15 amino acids. The DNA for the CDR3 is TGCAGTGCTAGAGTATCAGGGGGATTAATGTACGAGCAGTACTTC. It codes for CSARVSGGLMYEQYF.

This clonotype was recorded at least ten times. The rearrangement joins TRBV7-2 to TRBJ2-5; TRBD2 aligns across 7 bases. V lost 2 bases to trimming and J lost 1 base; unmatched junction nucleotides: 4. There are 15 residues in the CDR3. Germline CDR1 and CDR2: SGHTA and FQGNSA. The CDR3 nucleotides read TGTGCCAGCAGCTTAATAGCGGGTCGCCAAGAGACCCAGTACTTC. Protein: CASSLIAGRQETQYF.

This clonotype was counted many times. The chain joins TRBV7-2 to TRBJ2-5; D not resolved. The CDR3 covers 15 residues. Between the trimmed V and J ends, which lost 3 bases and 5 bases, there was a span of 16 bases. Germline V gene lookup returns CDR1 SGHTA and CDR2 FQGNSA. The CDR3 bases are TGTGCCAGCAGCTTCCCGACGGGTGGTACGGAGACCCAGTACTTC. Amino acid sequence: CASSFPTGGTETQYF.

The table lists this clonotype with many counts. The chain recombines TRBV29-1 with TRBJ2-3, with a possible D match to TRBD2 (5 bases). The V end was cut by 8 bases, the J end by 4 bases, with 13 bases between. The V gene's germline CDR1 is SQVTM and CDR2 ANQGSEA. The CDR3 consists of 12 residues. CDR3 sequence reads: CSTKLGSDTQYF. CDR3 nucleotides: TGCAGCACAAAACTAGGATCAGATACGCAGTATTTT.

This clonotype was counted ten times or more. The chain recombines TRBV28 with TRBJ1-1, with 10 bases lining up with TRBD1. Germline V gene data show CDR1 as MDHEN and CDR2 as SYDVKM. The CDR3 covers 14 residues. Trimming cost V 5 bases and J 5 bases; bases outside gene matches: 5. The DNA of the CDR3 is TGTGCCAGCAGTATTGACAGGGGGCGAACTGAAGCTTTCTTT. Translation gives CASSIDRGRTEAFF.

This clonotype was observed at least ten times. A read error may produce the germline difference seen at one junction end. The chain links TRBV12-3 or TRBV12-4 to TRBJ2-3; 9 bases line up with TRBD2. The CDR3 has 13 amino acids. The CDR3 DNA reads as TGTGCCAGCAGTCTAGCGGGGCAGGGTGAGCAGTATTTT. Amino acids: CASSLAGQGEQYF.

This clonotype was seen at least ten times. This chain joins TRBV7-2 and TRBJ2-4; possible D gene TRBD1, 5 bases. The CDR3 is 15 amino acids. Trimming took 1 base from V and 3 from J, leaving 10 bases between them. CDR1 and CDR2 (germline): SGHTA, FQGNSA. CDR3 DNA sequence: TGTGCCAGCAGCTTAGGGCAGGGCGGCAAAAACATTCAGTACTTC. Amino acid sequence: CASSLGQGGKNIQYF.

This clonotype occurred many times. This chain connects TRBV7-8 to TRBJ1-1; D not resolved. Germline V lookup: CDR1 SGHVS, CDR2 FQNEAQ. V lost 1 base and J lost 4, with 10 bases in between. This CDR3 spans 14 amino acids. This chain's CDR3 is CASSLVGKGTEAFF. CDR3 sequence (DNA): TGTGCCAGCAGCTTAGTAGGGAAGGGCACTGAAGCTTTCTTT.

The rearrangement uses TRBV7-8 and TRBJ1-5; D perhaps matches TRBD1 (6 bases). The CDR3 has 17 amino acids. Germline lookup yields CDR1 SGHVS and CDR2 FQNEAQ. Between the trimmed V and J ends, which lost 4 bases and 0 bases, there was a span of 16 bases. The CDR3 sequence: CASSSQDRFYSNQPQHF. For the CDR3, the DNA is TGTGCCAGCAGCTCCCAGGACAGATTCTATAGCAATCAGCCCCAGCATTTT.

CDR3 protein: CASSSTGAAGELFF. CDR3 DNA: TGTGCCAGCAGCTCCACGGGTGCGGCCGGGGAGCTGTTTTTT. This chain uses TRBV7-6 with TRBJ2-2, with D uncertain. CDR1 and CDR2 from the germline V gene are SGHVS and FNYEAQ. The CDR3 length is 14 residues. Trimming took off 4 bases at V and 6 bases at J, with 12 bases between the two ends.

This clonotype was detected many times. This rearrangement joins TRBV7-2 to TRBJ1-1, with no clear D. CDR3 length: 14 amino acids. Germline V gene sequence: CDR1 SGHTA, CDR2 FQGNSA. Trimming removed 3 bases from V and 0 bases from J, with 8 bases in between. The DNA of the CDR3 is TGTGCCAGCAGCTTGCGGGCCTTGAACACTGAAGCTTTCTTT. Protein sequence: CASSLRALNTEAFF. The full variable domain, with the rest looked up from reference TRBV7-2 and TRBJ1-1, is GAGVSQSPSNKVTEKGKDVELRCDPISGHTALYWYRQSLGQGLEFLIYFQGNSAPDKSGLPSDRFSAERTGGSVSTLTIQRTQQEDSAVYLCASSLRALNTEAFFGQGTRLTVV.

At least ten counts were recorded for this clonotype. V is TRBV5-1 and J is TRBJ1-1; TRBD1 agrees at 8 bases. From germline, CDR1 is SGHRS and CDR2 YFSETQ. V shed 3 bases and J 5 bases; nucleotides not matched to a gene: 9. The CDR3 has 15 residues. This CDR3 is CASSSSGGPKTEAFF. DNA for the CDR3: TGCGCCAGCAGCTCCTCAGGGGGCCCGAAGACTGAAGCTTTCTTT.

In its sample, this clonotype was seen many times. The chain joins TRBV7-8 to TRBJ2-7; a possible D gene is TRBD1 (6 bases). V lost 3 bases and J 4 bases, leaving 10 bases between the germline ends. Germline V CDR1 and CDR2: SGHVS, FQNEAQ. The CDR3 is made up of 13 amino acids. The CDR3 DNA is TGTGCCAGCAGCTTCGGGGACACATACGAGCAGTACTTC. Translated, it gives CASSFGDTYEQYF.

The chain joins TRBV7-3 to TRBJ2-2, with D tentatively TRBD1 (5 bases). The germline V and J ends were trimmed by 1 base and 5 bases, with 14 bases remaining between them. The CDR3 contains 16 residues. The germline gives CDR1 SGHTA, CDR2 FQGTGA. CDR3 protein: CASSLRATVTTGELFF. The CDR3 nucleotides are TGTGCCAGCAGCTTAAGAGCGACAGTGACTACCGGGGAGCTGTTTTTT. The full variable domain, rest sourced from reference TRBV7-3 and TRBJ2-2, is GAGVSQTPSNKVTEKGKYVELRCDPISGHTALYWYRQSLGQGPEFLIYFQGTGAADDSGLPNDRFFAVRPEGSVSTLKIQRTERGDSAVYLCASSLRATVTTGELFFGEGSRLTVL.

This clonotype was found many times. This chain links TRBV7-6 with TRBJ2-5; tentatively, D is TRBD2 (6 bases). Trimming cost V 4 bases and J 5 bases, with 11 bases left between them. The CDR3 runs 13 residues. Germline-derived CDR1 and CDR2 are SGHVS and FNYEAQ. The CDR3 nucleotides are TGTGCCAGCAGCTCCCGGGACTCTGAGACCCAGTACTTC. Protein: CASSSRDSETQYF.

In the case of this clonotype: At one end the junction does not follow the germline gene, possibly because of a read error. This sequence joins TRBV28 and TRBJ2-7; D call uncertain. CDR3 length: 13 residues. The V gene's germline CDR1 is MDHEN and CDR2 SYDVKM. The CDR3 loop reads CASSPPILHEQYF. CDR3 bases: TGTGCTAGCAGTCCTCCTATATTACACGAGCAGTACTTC.

This clonotype was counted ten times or more. DNA of the CDR3: TGTGCCAGCAGCTTAGGTGCAGGGGGGTTCTACGAGCAGTACTTC. Translation gives CASSLGAGGFYEQYF. V gene TRBV7-2 combines with J gene TRBJ2-7, with a possible D match to TRBD1 (7 bases). V was trimmed by 1 base and J by 3 bases, leaving 13 bases between them. In germline, CDR1 is SGHTA, CDR2 FQGNSA. The CDR3 totals 15 residues.

This clonotype came up many times. V usage is TRBV7-2 and J usage is TRBJ1-3; D unclear. The germline V and J ends were trimmed by 3 bases and 4 bases, with 7 bases remaining between them. The CDR3 runs 13 residues. Germline V lookup: CDR1 SGHTA, CDR2 FQGNSA. The CDR3 spells CASSFGEGNTIYF. The DNA of the CDR3 is TGTGCCAGCAGCTTCGGAGAGGGAAACACCATATATTTT.

At least ten counts were recorded for this clonotype. The chain couples TRBV5-1 to TRBJ1-1; D is unresolved. Per germline, CDR1 SGHRS and CDR2 YFSETQ. The V end lost 0 bases, the J end lost 1 base, and 7 bases lay between the germline ends. The length of the CDR3 is 14 residues. The CDR3 nucleotides read TGCGCCAGCAGCTTGGTAAGCCAGAACACTGAAGCTTTCTTT. Encoded protein: CASSLVSQNTEAFF.

This clonotype was counted many times. This chain uses TRBV7-8 with TRBJ2-2; D is uncertain. This CDR3 contains 14 residues. The V gene lost 0 bases and the J gene lost 5 bases, with 7 bases spanning the gap. The germline V gene has CDR1 SGHVS and CDR2 FQNEAQ. The CDR3 nucleotides are TGTGCCAGCAGCTTAGCGCGCCTGACCGGGGAGCTGTTTTTT. Translating gives CASSLARLTGELFF.

Many counts were recorded for this clonotype. This chain joins TRBV6-2 or TRBV6-3 and TRBJ2-2; TRBD2 agrees at 14 bases. V lost 5 bases to trimming and J lost 4 bases; unmatched junction nucleotides: 6. The CDR3 runs 17 residues. From germline, CDR1 is MNHEY and CDR2 SVGEGT. CDR3 nucleotide sequence: TGTGCCAGCAGTCGCGCGGGGACTAGCGGGAGCACCGGGGAGCTGTTTTTT. It specifies CASSRAGTSGSTGELFF.

This clonotype appeared many times. CDR3 loop: CASSVSGTPGYEQYF. The CDR3 DNA sequence: TGTGCCAGCAGCGTATCCGGGACACCAGGATACGAGCAGTACTTC. The chain combines TRBV7-2 with TRBJ2-7; a weak D match, TRBD1 (6 bases). The CDR3 is made up of 15 amino acids. V lost 5 bases and J 4 bases, leaving 18 bases between the germline ends. The germline V gene encodes CDR1 SGHTA and CDR2 FQGNSA.

At least ten counts were recorded for this clonotype. The V call is TRBV29-1, the J call TRBJ2-1; the D is unclear. Germline V CDR1 and CDR2: SQVTM, ANQGSEA. The ends were cut back, 3 bases at V and 0 bases at J, with 6 bases in the middle. This CDR3 comprises 13 residues. The CDR3 spells CSVDRSSYNEQFF. DNA of the CDR3: TGCAGCGTTGACAGGAGCTCCTACAATGAGCAGTTCTTC.

This clonotype has a count of ten or more. The chain links TRBV7-3 to TRBJ1-1; no reliable D call. Germline CDR1 is SGHTA and CDR2 is FQGTGA. The CDR3 has 13 residues. Trimming took off 5 bases at V and 0 bases at J, with 7 bases between the two ends. DNA of the CDR3: TGTGCCAGCAGCCTATACATGAACACTGAAGCTTTCTTT. Amino acid sequence: CASSLYMNTEAFF.

This clonotype was counted many times. The CDR3 DNA is TGCAGTGCTAGTAGGGGCGGGATCATCTACGAGCAGTACTTC. Its translation is CSASRGGIIYEQYF. The J gene is TRBJ2-7, the V gene TRBV20-1; the D gene is possibly TRBD2 (6 bases). The germline V gene encodes CDR1 DFQATT and CDR2 SNEGSKA (reference sequence). V dropped 3 bases and J dropped 3 bases, with 15 bases sitting between them. This CDR3 has 14 amino acids.

This clonotype was seen at least ten times. This rearrangement joins TRBV12-3 or TRBV12-4 to TRBJ2-1, with D perhaps matching TRBD2 (6 bases). This CDR3 region has 13 residues. Trimming shortened V by 1 base and J by 5 bases, and 6 bases separated the two germline ends. The CDR3 here is CASSLGLDNEQFF. CDR3 coding DNA: TGTGCCAGCAGTTTAGGACTAGACAATGAGCAGTTCTTC.